The 9 T cell receptor beta chains below come from one sample, sequenced in a study of shared clonotypes between healthy human individuals. The table came from immunoSEQ multiplex PCR; TCRdb's copy has only in-frame clones and leaves some out. Among about 2.1 million clones, 93% were seen once, and the ten largest hold 1.5% to 2%. The naive CD8 fraction comprised CD45RO-negative cells positively selected for CCR7 and excluded terminally differentiated effector memory CD45RA+ cells. The sequencing input was naive CD8+ T cells from PBMCs. Receptors originate from a young man in good health. Some clones in this sample may be carry-over from other donors' samples.

This clone appeared a few times. The V call is TRBV5-4, the J call TRBJ1-3; D is ambiguous. This CDR3 region has 14 residues. Germline V gene sequence: CDR1 SGHNT, CDR2 YYREEE (reference sequence). V was shortened by 2 bases and J by 1 base, with 7 bases between the two germline ends. The chain's CDR3 is CASSFMGSGNTIYF. Here the CDR3 DNA reads TGTGCCAGCAGCTTTATGGGGTCTGGAAACACCATATATTTT.

This clone was recorded once. This chain connects TRBV14 to TRBJ2-7, with a weak D call TRBD2 (5 bases). The CDR3 is made up of 14 amino acids. Germline V gene lookup returns CDR1 SGHDN and CDR2 FVKESK. Deletions cut 0 bases from V and 4 bases from J, with 10 bases between. In DNA, the CDR3 is TGTGCCAGCAGCCAAGAGGGAGTGGGGTACGAGCAGTACTTC. It codes for CASSQEGVGYEQYF.

The rearrangement joins TRBV11-2 to TRBJ2-1; TRBD2 aligns across 13 bases. The trim removed 3 bases at V and 9 bases at J, leaving 11 bases unmatched. The germline CDR1 and CDR2 sequences are SGHAT and FQNNGV. The CDR3 spans 17 residues. The CDR3 region has the DNA TGTGCCAGCAGCTTTGGAGGACTAGCGGGAGTCGGTTCTGAGCAGTTCTTC. This codes for CASSFGGLAGVGSEQFF.

This chain connects TRBV5-4 to TRBJ1-2, with D uncertain. Germline V lookup: CDR1 SGHNT, CDR2 YYREEE (reference sequence). V dropped 0 bases and J dropped 4 bases, with 13 bases sitting between them. This CDR3 comprises 15 residues. CDR3 residues: CASSLAPEASYGYTF. CDR3 bases: TGTGCCAGCAGCTTGGCCCCAGAGGCGAGCTATGGCTACACCTTC.

The chain couples TRBV7-2 to TRBJ2-7; TRBD2 agrees at 15 bases. Germline CDR1 and CDR2: SGHTA and FQGNSA. This CDR3 has 18 amino acids. J lost 4 bases, V lost 4 bases, and 11 bases had no gene match. CDR3 loop: CASSSNLGLAGGPYEQYF. The CDR3 bases are TGTGCCAGCAGCTCTAACCTAGGACTAGCGGGAGGGCCTTACGAGCAGTACTTC.

Remarks on this clone: Compared with germline, one end of the junction differs, possibly owing to a read error. This chain joins TRBV7-9 and TRBJ2-7; maybe TRBD2 (5 bases). Germline lookup yields CDR1 SEHNR and CDR2 FQNEAQ (reference sequence). CDR3 length: 11 residues. The CDR3 is CASAEGWPAVF. CDR3 bases: TGTGCCAGCGCCGAGGGCTGGCCGGCGGTCTTC. The entire variable domain, with the rest obtained from reference TRBV7-9 and TRBJ2-7, is as follows: DTGVSQNPRHKITKRGQNVTFRCDPISEHNRLYWYRQTLGQGPEFLTYFQNEAQLEKSRLLSDRFSAERPKGSFSTLEIQRTEQGDSAMYLCASAEGWPAVFGPGTRLTVT.

The chain links TRBV10-1 to TRBJ1-1; possibly TRBD1 for D (5 bases). Germline lookup yields CDR1 WNHNN and CDR2 SYGVQD (reference sequence). The CDR3 totals 16 residues. V dropped 3 bases and J dropped 3 bases, with 17 bases sitting between them. The CDR3 DNA is TGCGCCAGCAGTGACCCCCTGACAGTGGGGTACACTGAAGCTTTCTTT. The encoded protein is CASSDPLTVGYTEAFF.

V gene TRBV11-1 combines with J gene TRBJ1-1; 9 bases line up with TRBD1. Germline loops: CDR1 SGHAT, CDR2 FQDESV (reference sequence). V dropped 4 bases and J dropped 5; count of bases not matched to a gene: 11. CDR3 length equals 16 residues. The CDR3 loop reads CASSSDRGKKKTEAFF. CDR3 nucleotide sequence: TGTGCCAGCAGCTCGGACAGGGGAAAAAAGAAAACTGAAGCTTTCTTT.

The rearrangement links TRBV30 to TRBJ1-2, with D uncertain. From germline, CDR1 is GTSNPN and CDR2 SVGIG (reference sequence). The V and J ends lost 1 base and 4 bases respectively, with 25 bases between them. There are 18 residues in the CDR3. CDR3 loop: CAWSDLDRRASDGYGYTF. The CDR3 region has the DNA TGTGCCTGGAGTGATCTCGACCGCCGGGCGTCCGACGGCTATGGCTACACCTTC.